The source of this T cell receptor (beta chain) is a study of metastatic and nonmetastatic thyroid tumors. Study details: Samples came from malignant and benign thyroid patients, and repertoires were compared across blood and tumor or nodule tissue.

MiXCR reprocessed the PCR reads for TCRdb. The table lists 30,000 to 35,000 clones, about 32% of them singletons, with about 31% in the top ten. Every patient underwent thyroid surgery untreated. The sample holds many counts of this clone. Antigen specificity is unknown. Whole-study findings and limits: Compared with benign nodules, malignant thyroid tumors were reported to have significantly higher TCR beta diversity in both blood and tumor.

With V trimmed by 0 bases and J by 6 bases, 5 bases remained unmatched. There are 16 residues in the CDR3. CDR1 and CDR2 from the germline V gene are GTSNPN and SVGIG (reference sequence). The sequencing sample was made of blood. The genes are TRBV30 and TRBJ2-3; 14 bases fit TRBD2. The receptor comes from a female donor with papillary thyroid cancer or a benign thyroid nodule (not recorded which). Some clones in this sample may be carry-over from other donors' samples. This chain's CDR3 is CAWSVPGTSGSDTQYF. As DNA, the CDR3 is TGTGCCTGGAGTGTACCCGGGACTAGCGGGAGTGATACGCAGTATTTT.